Shown below are 17 T cell receptor beta chains from a single sample sequenced in a study of OX40 agonist ivuxolimab in advanced cancers. Sequencing was performed with immunoSEQ multiplex PCR; in TCRdb, only in-frame clones are kept and a portion is missing. This repertoire shows roughly 77,000 clones, 84% found once; its top ten account for around 0.5%. Sequences were derived from CD4+ or CD8+ T cells sorted from blood, sampled in a trial of the OX40 agonist ivuxolimab. The receptors derive from an adult with an advanced solid tumor such as melanoma, head and neck, liver or kidney cancer.

The chain couples TRBV27 to TRBJ1-2, with D unresolved. V was pared by 8 bases and J by 3 bases, with 16 bases between. This CDR3 has 14 amino acids. The germline CDR1 and CDR2 sequences are MNHEY and SMNVEV (reference sequence). CDR3 in amino acids: CASGSLRADYGYTF. The CDR3 region has the DNA TGTGCCAGCGGCTCCCTAAGGGCAGACTATGGCTACACCTTC.

The chain recombines TRBV19 with TRBJ1-5; tentatively, D is TRBD1 (5 bases). The germline gives CDR1 LNHDA, CDR2 SQIVND (reference sequence). The CDR3 loop spans 14 amino acids. Trimming removed 3 bases at V and 8 bases at J, with 14 bases between. CDR3 bases: TGTGCCAGTAGTATTGGGCATCCCAGGGAGCCCCAGCATTTT. Residues: CASSIGHPREPQHF.

This chain links TRBV5-4 with TRBJ2-7, with 13 bases fitting TRBD2. From germline, CDR1 is SGHNT and CDR2 YYREEE (reference sequence). J gave up 1 base and V 2 bases, and 9 bases lay outside the gene matches. This CDR3 spans 18 amino acids. The CDR3 DNA reads as TGTGCCAGCAGCTTCGGGAGGACTAGCGGGGGATCTTCCTACGAGCAGTACTTC. Protein: CASSFGRTSGGSSYEQYF.

The CDR3 reads CASRPFRGQGARQPQHF. Here the CDR3 DNA reads TGTGCCAGCAGGCCCTTCCGCGGACAGGGGGCGAGGCAGCCCCAGCATTTT. The rearrangement links TRBV27 to TRBJ1-5; 11 nucleotides match TRBD1. The CDR3 has 17 amino acids. Germline V gene sequence: CDR1 MNHEY, CDR2 SMNVEV (reference sequence). The V gene end was trimmed by 6 bases and the J gene end by 7 bases; junction bases not matched to a gene: 14.

The V gene is TRBV6-1, the J gene TRBJ1-1; D ambiguous. CDR1 is MNHNS and CDR2 is SASEGT in the germline V gene. V lost 3 bases to trimming and J lost 4 bases, with 6 bases between them. The CDR3 has 12 amino acids. The CDR3 protein is CASSEGPTEAFF. The CDR3 DNA reads as TGTGCCAGCAGTGAGGGTCCCACTGAAGCTTTCTTT.

This clone was counted a single time. V and J are TRBV2 and TRBJ2-6; D is uncertain. V gave up 3 bases and J gave up 7 bases, with 7 bases separating them. The germline V gene has CDR1 SNHLY and CDR2 FYNNEI. The CDR3 spans 13 residues. CDR3 nucleotides: TGTGCCAGCAGTGACAGTTTAGCCAACGTCCTGACTTTC. Its protein is CASSDSLANVLTF.

The rearrangement links TRBV11-2 to TRBJ1-1; D ambiguous. This CDR3 is built from 14 residues. Germline V gene data show CDR1 as SGHAT and CDR2 as FQNNGV. Trimming cost V 1 base and J 1 base, with 7 bases left between them. The CDR3 DNA reads TGTGCCAGCAGCTTAGGGGCTTCGAACACTGAAGCTTTCTTT. It encodes CASSLGASNTEAFF. Variable domain in full (rest from reference TRBV11-2 and TRBJ1-1): EAGVAQSPRYKIIEKRQSVAFWCNPISGHATLYWYQQILGQGPKLLIQFQNNGVVDDSQLPKDRFSAERLKGVDSTLKIQPAKLEDSAVYLCASSLGASNTEAFFGQGTRLTVV.

This clone was found once. The V and J genes are TRBV7-9 and TRBJ2-1, with 9 bases matching TRBD2. This CDR3 comprises 16 residues. With V trimmed by 4 bases and J by 0 bases, 4 bases remained unmatched. Germline CDR1 reads SEHNR; CDR2 reads FQNEAQ (reference sequence). The CDR3 region has the DNA TGTGCCAGCAGCTCCTTTAGCGGGAGCTCCTACAATGAGCAGTTCTTC. This encodes CASSSFSGSSYNEQFF.

The chain employs TRBV28 and TRBJ2-2, with D maybe TRBD2 (5 bases). The CDR3 has 20 residues. V lost 3 bases and J 0 bases, leaving 23 bases between the germline ends. Germline lookup yields CDR1 MDHEN and CDR2 SYDVKM. The CDR3 DNA is TGTGCCAGCAGTTTCCGTCTATGGCGGGCCGAGCGAACGAACACCGGGGAGCTGTTTTTT. Translating it yields CASSFRLWRAERTNTGELFF.

The chain uses TRBV27 and TRBJ2-1, with TRBD2 matching 11 bases. The V gene end was trimmed by 7 bases and the J gene end by 2 bases; junction bases not matched to a gene: 10. This CDR3 region has 17 residues. Germline assignment: CDR1 MNHEY and CDR2 SMNVEV (reference sequence). The chain's CDR3 is CASTKRRLAGPYNEQFF. In nucleotides, the CDR3 is TGTGCCAGCACCAAACGCCGACTAGCGGGACCCTACAATGAGCAGTTCTTC.

The genes are TRBV20-1 and TRBJ2-7; D is perhaps TRBD2 (5 bases). The V gene lost 6 bases and the J gene lost 1 base, with 7 bases spanning the gap. Germline assignment: CDR1 DFQATT and CDR2 SNEGSKA (reference sequence). This CDR3 is built from 11 residues. The CDR3 loop reads CSALGSYEQYF. The CDR3, as DNA: TGCAGTGCACTAGGGTCCTACGAGCAGTACTTC.

The chain is built from TRBV2 and TRBJ2-5, with 7 bases aligning to TRBD1. The J call is doubtful: the DNA matches TRBJ2-7 better. There are 16 residues in the CDR3. CDR1 and CDR2 (germline): SNHLY, FYNNEI. CDR3 sequence reads: CASSYTVWDSSYEQYF. CDR3 bases: TGTGCCAGCAGTTATACGGTTTGGGACAGTTCCTACGAGCAGTACTTC.

The rearrangement uses TRBV4-1 and TRBJ2-7; tentatively, D is TRBD2 (6 bases). Germline-derived CDR1 and CDR2 are MGHRA and YSYEKL. The V and J ends lost 7 bases and 2 bases respectively, with 18 bases between them. The CDR3 contains 15 residues. The CDR3 sequence: CASTHSGVGPYEQYF. CDR3 nucleotide sequence: TGCGCCAGCACCCATAGCGGAGTCGGGCCCTACGAGCAGTACTTC.

V gene TRBV7-2 combines with J gene TRBJ2-3; tentatively, D is TRBD2 (5 bases). Germline V gene sequence: CDR1 SGHTA, CDR2 FQGNSA. The CDR3 has 16 amino acids. V was shortened by 3 bases and J by 1 base, with 14 bases between the two germline ends. The CDR3 reads CASSLEELWGTDTQYF. The CDR3 DNA follows: TGTGCCAGCAGCTTGGAGGAGCTTTGGGGCACAGATACGCAGTATTTT.

The genes are TRBV7-3 and TRBJ2-7; TRBD2 aligns across 7 bases. The germline V gene encodes CDR1 SGHTA and CDR2 FQGTGA. The CDR3 runs to 14 residues. Trimming removed 7 bases from V and 1 base from J; junction bases left unmatched: 7. The CDR3 loop is CASTPGGGSYEQYF. The CDR3 region has the DNA TGTGCCAGCACCCCGGGCGGGGGATCCTACGAGCAGTACTTC.

V is TRBV5-1 and J is TRBJ1-4; D is unclear. The germline V gene encodes CDR1 SGHRS and CDR2 YFSETQ. The CDR3 covers 16 residues. V shed 0 bases and J shed 5 bases, with 14 bases lying between them. The CDR3 DNA sequence: TGCGCCAGCAGCTTGGCACCCTGGACGGAGAATGAAAAACTGTTTTTT. It specifies CASSLAPWTENEKLFF.

The rearrangement uses TRBV6-5 and TRBJ2-7; D possibly corresponds to TRBD2 (5 bases). The CDR3 length is 16 residues. In germline, CDR1 is MNHEY, CDR2 SVGAGI. V lost 2 bases and J 3 bases, leaving 17 bases between the germline ends. The CDR3 sequence: CASSYAGPAGYYEQYF. The CDR3 bases are TGTGCCAGCAGTTACGCGGGTCCGGCCGGATACTACGAGCAGTACTTC.